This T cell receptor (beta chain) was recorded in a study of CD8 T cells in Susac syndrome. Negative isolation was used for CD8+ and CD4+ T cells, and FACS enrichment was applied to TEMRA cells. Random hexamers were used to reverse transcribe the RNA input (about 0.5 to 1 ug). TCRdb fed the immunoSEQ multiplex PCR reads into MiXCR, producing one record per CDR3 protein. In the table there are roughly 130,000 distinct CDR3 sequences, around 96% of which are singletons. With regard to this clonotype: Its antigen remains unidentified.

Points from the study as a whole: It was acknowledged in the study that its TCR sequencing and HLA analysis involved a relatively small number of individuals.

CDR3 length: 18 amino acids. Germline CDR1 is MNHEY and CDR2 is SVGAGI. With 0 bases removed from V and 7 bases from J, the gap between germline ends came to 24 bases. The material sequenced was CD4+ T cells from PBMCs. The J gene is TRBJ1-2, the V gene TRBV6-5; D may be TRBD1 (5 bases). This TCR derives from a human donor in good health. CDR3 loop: CASSYSIGGSPAGLGYTF. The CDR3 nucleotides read TGTGCCAGCAGTTACTCAATCGGGGGGAGCCCCGCTGGACTTGGCTACACCTTC.